The 20 T cell receptor beta chains reported below all come from one sample, sequenced in a study of patients and donors after allogeneic stem cell transplantation. TCRdb fed the RT-PCR reads into MiXCR, producing one record per CDR3 protein. The data hold about 87,000 distinct CDR3 sequences, with 4.5% to 5% observed a single time. The source material was blood, either unsorted or a sorted T cell fraction (not recorded which). The receptor set was obtained from a human donor who was either an allogeneic HSCT recipient or a stem cell or donor lymphocyte infusion donor (not recorded which). It is not recorded whose cells these are; they may come from a transplant donor.

This clonotype has ten or more counts. This sequence joins TRBV5-4 and TRBJ2-1; D gene uncertain. This CDR3 has 13 amino acids. Germline loops: CDR1 SGHNT, CDR2 YYREEE (reference sequence). The V end was cut by 0 bases, the J end by 9 bases, with 10 bases between. The CDR3 here is CASSLDLYSEQFF. CDR3 DNA sequence: TGTGCCAGCAGCTTGGACCTATATAGTGAGCAGTTCTTC.

This clonotype turned up a few times. V usage is TRBV30 and J usage is TRBJ1-3; D ambiguous. The germline V gene has CDR1 GTSNPN and CDR2 SVGIG (reference sequence). V was shortened by 5 bases and J by 0 bases, with 8 bases between the two germline ends. This CDR3 is 13 amino acids long. The CDR3 DNA reads as TGTGCCTGGCGTATTAACTCTGGAAACACCATATATTTT. Its protein is CAWRINSGNTIYF.

This clonotype came up many times. This chain joins TRBV28 and TRBJ1-6, with D perhaps matching TRBD1 (5 bases). The CDR3 is made up of 16 amino acids. Per germline, CDR1 MDHEN and CDR2 SYDVKM. Trimming removed 6 bases at V and 8 bases at J, with 20 bases between. CDR3: CASSGGRGLRYSPLHF. In nucleotides, the CDR3 is TGTGCCAGCAGCGGGGGGAGGGGCCTCAGATATTCACCCCTCCACTTT.

This clonotype has at least ten counts. The chain combines TRBV20-1 with TRBJ1-5; weak D call: TRBD1 (5 bases). The CDR3 loop spans 14 amino acids. V lost 3 bases and J 3 bases, leaving 12 bases between the germline ends. Germline values: CDR1 DFQATT, CDR2 SNEGSKA (reference sequence). CDR3 region: CSASRGRINQPQHF. In nucleotides, the CDR3 is TGCAGTGCTAGTAGGGGACGAATCAATCAGCCCCAGCATTTT.

This clonotype was picked up a small number of times. V gene TRBV18 combines with J gene TRBJ1-1; D not certain. The CDR3 is 14 amino acids. V dropped 3 bases and J dropped 5 bases, with 13 bases sitting between them. Germline CDR1 reads KGHSH; CDR2 reads LQKENI. The CDR3 reads CASSPGVGKTEAFF. The CDR3 region has the DNA TGTGCCAGCTCACCTGGGGTGGGGAAGACTGAAGCTTTCTTT.

This clonotype has at least ten counts. The chain couples TRBV6-1 to TRBJ2-7, with D uncertain. The V gene's germline CDR1 is MNHNS and CDR2 SASEGT. CDR3 length: 16 residues. Trimming removed 8 bases at V and 0 bases at J, with 20 bases between. CDR3 nucleotide sequence: TGTGCCAGCTACCCCGCCTACGGCAGGAGCTCCTACGAGCAGTACTTC. This codes for CASYPAYGRSSYEQYF.

This clonotype was counted at least ten times. The chain links TRBV9 to TRBJ2-1; 15 positions agree with TRBD2. With V trimmed by 4 bases and J by 7 bases, 6 bases remained unmatched. Germline lookup yields CDR1 SGDLS and CDR2 YYNGEE. The CDR3 has 16 amino acids. The CDR3 region has the DNA TGTGCCAGCAGCCGCGGGACTAGCGGGAGGAATAATGAGCAGTTCTTC. Protein product: CASSRGTSGRNNEQFF.

This clonotype was observed at least ten times. V usage is TRBV11-3 and J usage is TRBJ2-1, with TRBD2 matching over 11 bases. There are 17 residues in the CDR3. CDR1 and CDR2 (germline): SGHNT, YENEEA. The V segment lost 0 bases and the J segment 3 bases; nucleotides outside the gene matches: 4. The CDR3 DNA is TGTGCCAGCAGCTTAGATGGAGGACTAGCGGGCTACAATGAGCAGTTCTTC. Protein: CASSLDGGLAGYNEQFF.

J is TRBJ2-2 and V is TRBV12-3 or TRBV12-4, with D tentatively TRBD2 (7 bases). V was shortened by 5 bases and J by 6 bases, with 16 bases between the two germline ends. The CDR3 length is 15 residues. The CDR3 is CASSLGGGRAGELFF. The CDR3 nucleotides are TGTGCCAGCAGTCTGGGAGGGGGTAGGGCCGGGGAGCTGTTTTTT.

This clonotype has at least ten counts. The CDR3 DNA is TGTGCCAGCATCCGGGGGAGGAGTAATGAGCAGTTCTTC. It translates to CASIRGRSNEQFF. This chain connects TRBV5-4 to TRBJ2-1, with D perhaps matching TRBD2 (6 bases). The V end lost 6 bases, the J end lost 7 bases, and 14 bases lay between the germline ends. The CDR3 sequence is 13 residues long. Germline V gives CDR1 SGHNT, CDR2 YYREEE (reference sequence).

V usage is TRBV20-1 and J usage is TRBJ2-6, with 7 bases lining up with TRBD1. Trimming cost V 3 bases and J 3 bases; bases outside gene matches: 5. The CDR3 has 15 residues. The germline CDR1 and CDR2 sequences are DFQATT and SNEGSKA (reference sequence). The CDR3 loop is CSASKGASGANVLTF. CDR3 bases: TGCAGTGCTAGTAAGGGGGCTAGTGGGGCCAACGTCCTGACTTTC.

The table lists this clonotype with many counts. The V call is TRBV5-1, the J call TRBJ2-1; the match to TRBD2 covers 11 bases. Germline V gene lookup returns CDR1 SGHRS and CDR2 YFSETQ. This CDR3 comprises 16 residues. V lost 0 bases, J lost 8 bases, and 7 bases stayed unmatched. The chain's CDR3 is CASSLVGSGGAHEQFF. The CDR3 bases are TGCGCCAGCAGCTTGGTTGGTAGCGGGGGGGCCCATGAGCAGTTCTTC.

Concerning this clonotype itself: Relative to the germline gene, one junction end is altered; a read error may explain this. The J gene is TRBJ2-5, the V gene TRBV5-6; 7 nucleotides line up with TRBD2. The length of the CDR3 is 13 residues. Germline-derived CDR1 and CDR2 are SGHDT and YYEEEE. The CDR3 nucleotides read TGTGCCAGCAGCTTGGGGGAGGGAAAGACCCAGTGCTTC. Protein sequence: CASSLGEGKTQCF. Combining the CDR3 with reference TRBV5-6 and TRBJ2-5 gives the whole variable domain DAGVTQSPTHLIKTRGQQVTLRCSPKSGHDTVSWYQQALGQGPQFIFQYYEEEERQRGNFPDRFSGHQFPNYSSELNVNALLLGDSALYLCASSLGEGKTQCFGPGTRLLVL.

This clonotype is termed medium-sized. This rearrangement joins TRBV5-1 to TRBJ1-6; TRBD1 might be the D (5 bases). The CDR3 spans 14 residues. The germline V gene has CDR1 SGHRS and CDR2 YFSETQ. V lost 2 bases, J lost 10 bases, and 13 bases lay in between. Here the CDR3 reads CASSFQGYESPLHF. The CDR3 nucleotides are TGCGCCAGCAGCTTTCAGGGTTATGAGTCACCCCTCCACTTT.

Ten or more counts support this clonotype. This chain joins TRBV28 and TRBJ2-3; D is possibly TRBD2 (6 bases). Germline-derived CDR1 and CDR2 are MDHEN and SYDVKM. The CDR3 is 14 residues long. V was pared by 7 bases and J by 4 bases, with 15 bases between. The CDR3 here is CASTVGWGADTQYF. In DNA, the CDR3 is TGTGCCAGCACCGTAGGGTGGGGGGCAGATACGCAGTATTTT.

This clonotype was seen many times. The J gene is TRBJ2-2, the V gene TRBV2, with TRBD1 matching over 10 bases. The germline V gene has CDR1 SNHLY and CDR2 FYNNEI. V dropped 5 bases and J dropped 6; count of bases not matched to a gene: 6. This CDR3 region has 15 residues. Here the CDR3 DNA reads TGTGCCAGCAGTTCCTGGACAGGGGGAGCCGGGGAGCTGTTTTTT. Residues: CASSSWTGGAGELFF.

This clonotype was found many times. The J gene is TRBJ2-5, the V gene TRBV7-8; 12 bases are a match to TRBD2. The germline V gene has CDR1 SGHVS and CDR2 FQNEAQ. CDR3 length: 15 residues. V lost 6 bases, J lost 5 bases, and 7 bases stayed unmatched. CDR3 nucleotide sequence: TGTGCCAGCAGGTCTAGCGGGGGGGCCGAGGAGACCCAGTACTTC. Its translation: CASRSSGGAEETQYF. Combining the CDR3 with reference TRBV7-8 and TRBJ2-5 gives the whole variable domain GAGVSQSPRYKVAKRGQDVALRCDPISGHVSLFWYQQALGQGPEFLTYFQNEAQLDKSGLPSDRFFAERPEGSVSTLKIQRTQQEDSAVYLCASRSSGGAEETQYFGPGTRLLVL.

There are many counts of this clonotype. V and J are TRBV28 and TRBJ2-7, with D possibly TRBD1 on 5 matching bases. Germline loops: CDR1 MDHEN, CDR2 SYDVKM. The CDR3 is made up of 14 amino acids. V was pared by 5 bases and J by 4 bases, with 15 bases between. The CDR3 DNA follows: TGTGCCAGCAGTAAAACAGGCTTCGGGTACGAGCAGTACTTC. Translating it yields CASSKTGFGYEQYF.

This clonotype was counted many times. The rearrangement uses TRBV18 and TRBJ1-2; TRBD1 matches 8 bases. This CDR3 has 15 residues. Germline values: CDR1 KGHSH, CDR2 LQKENI. After removal of 4 bases from V and 0 bases from J, the junction contained 4 bases not matched to a gene. In DNA form, the CDR3 reads TGTGCCAGCTCACGAGGACAGGGAGCTAACTATGGCTACACCTTC. This sequence encodes CASSRGQGANYGYTF.

DNA for the CDR3: TGTGCCAGCAGTGAGTTGGGACAGGGTAACTCACCCCTCCACTTT. Translating gives CASSELGQGNSPLHF. The rearrangement links TRBV2 to TRBJ1-6, with 9 bases lining up with TRBD1. Germline CDR1 SNHLY, CDR2 FYNNEI. Germline trimming cut 3 bases from V and 10 bases from J; bases unmatched to any gene: 7. The CDR3 length is 15 residues.